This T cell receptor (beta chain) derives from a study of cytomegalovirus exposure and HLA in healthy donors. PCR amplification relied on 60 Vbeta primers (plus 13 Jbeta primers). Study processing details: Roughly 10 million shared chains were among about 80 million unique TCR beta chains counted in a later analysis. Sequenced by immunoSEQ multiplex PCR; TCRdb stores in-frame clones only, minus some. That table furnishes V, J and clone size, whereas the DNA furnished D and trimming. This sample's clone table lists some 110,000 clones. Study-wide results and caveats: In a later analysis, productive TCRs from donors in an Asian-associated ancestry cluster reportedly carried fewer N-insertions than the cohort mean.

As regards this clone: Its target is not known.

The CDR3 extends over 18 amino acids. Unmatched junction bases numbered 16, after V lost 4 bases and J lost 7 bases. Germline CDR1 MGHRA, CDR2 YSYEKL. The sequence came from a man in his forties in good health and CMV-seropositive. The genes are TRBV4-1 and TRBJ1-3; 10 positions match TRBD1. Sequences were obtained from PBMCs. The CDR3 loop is CASSRPGTGARGRNTIYF. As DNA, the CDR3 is TGCGCCAGCAGCCGTCCCGGGACAGGGGCCCGCGGGCGGAACACCATATATTTT.